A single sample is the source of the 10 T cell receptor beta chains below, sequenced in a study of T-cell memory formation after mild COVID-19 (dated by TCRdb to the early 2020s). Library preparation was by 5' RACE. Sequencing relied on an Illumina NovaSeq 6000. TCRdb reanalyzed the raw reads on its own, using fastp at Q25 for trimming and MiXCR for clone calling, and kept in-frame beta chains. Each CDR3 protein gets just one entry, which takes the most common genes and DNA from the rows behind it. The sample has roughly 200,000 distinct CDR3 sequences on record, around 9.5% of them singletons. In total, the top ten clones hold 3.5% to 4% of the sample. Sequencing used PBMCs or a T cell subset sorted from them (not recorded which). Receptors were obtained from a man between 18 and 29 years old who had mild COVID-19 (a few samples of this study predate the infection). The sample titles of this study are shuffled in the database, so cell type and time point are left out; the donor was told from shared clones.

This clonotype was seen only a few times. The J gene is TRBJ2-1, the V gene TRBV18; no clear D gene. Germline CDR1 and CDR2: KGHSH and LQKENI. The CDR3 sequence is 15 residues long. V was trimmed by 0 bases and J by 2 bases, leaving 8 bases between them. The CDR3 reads CASSPPNRPYNEQFF. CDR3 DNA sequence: TGTGCCAGCTCACCACCGAACCGACCCTACAATGAGCAGTTCTTC.

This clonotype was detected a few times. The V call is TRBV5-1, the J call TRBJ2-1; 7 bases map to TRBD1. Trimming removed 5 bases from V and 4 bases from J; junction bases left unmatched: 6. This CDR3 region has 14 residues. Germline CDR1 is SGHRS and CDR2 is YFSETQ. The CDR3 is CASSYQDRYNEQFF. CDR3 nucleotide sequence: TGCGCCAGCAGTTATCAGGACAGGTACAATGAGCAGTTCTTC.

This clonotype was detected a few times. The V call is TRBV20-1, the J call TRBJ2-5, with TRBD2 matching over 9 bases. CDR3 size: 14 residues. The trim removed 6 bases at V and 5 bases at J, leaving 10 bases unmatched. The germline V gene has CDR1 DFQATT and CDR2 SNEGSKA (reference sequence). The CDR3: CSAPRAGGGETQYF. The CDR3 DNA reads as TGCAGTGCCCCCCGAGCGGGGGGAGGGGAGACCCAGTACTTC.

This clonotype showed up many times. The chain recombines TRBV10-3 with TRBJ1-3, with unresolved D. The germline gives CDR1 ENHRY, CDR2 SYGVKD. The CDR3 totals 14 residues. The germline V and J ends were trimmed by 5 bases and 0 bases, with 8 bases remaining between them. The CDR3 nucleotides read TGTGCCATCAGTACAACCCTCTCTGGAAACACCATATATTTT. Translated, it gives CAISTTLSGNTIYF.

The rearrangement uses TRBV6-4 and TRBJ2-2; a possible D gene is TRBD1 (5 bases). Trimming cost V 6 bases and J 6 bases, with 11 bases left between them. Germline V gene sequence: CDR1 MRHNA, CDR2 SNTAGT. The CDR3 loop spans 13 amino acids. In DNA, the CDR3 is TGTGCCAGCAGAGAGCAGGGTGCCGGGGAGCTGTTTTTT. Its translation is CASREQGAGELFF.

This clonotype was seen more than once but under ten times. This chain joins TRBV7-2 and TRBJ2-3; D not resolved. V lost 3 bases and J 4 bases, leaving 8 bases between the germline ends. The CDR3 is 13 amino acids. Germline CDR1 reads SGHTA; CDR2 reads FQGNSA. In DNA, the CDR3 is TGTGCCAGCAGCTTGGGCCGCTCAGATACGCAGTATTTT. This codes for CASSLGRSDTQYF.

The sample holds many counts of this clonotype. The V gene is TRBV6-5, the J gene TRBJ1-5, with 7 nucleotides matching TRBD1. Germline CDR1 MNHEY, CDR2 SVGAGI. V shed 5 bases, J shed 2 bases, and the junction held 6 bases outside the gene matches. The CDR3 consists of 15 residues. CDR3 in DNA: TGTGCCAGCAGTCGACAGGGAGATGGCAATCAGCCCCAGCATTTT. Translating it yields CASSRQGDGNQPQHF.

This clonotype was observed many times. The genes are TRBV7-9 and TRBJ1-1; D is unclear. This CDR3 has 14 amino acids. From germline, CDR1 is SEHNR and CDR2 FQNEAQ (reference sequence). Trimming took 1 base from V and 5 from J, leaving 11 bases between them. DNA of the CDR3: TGTGCCAGCAGCTTAGATCCCGTAGGGACTGAAGCTTTCTTT. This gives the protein CASSLDPVGTEAFF.

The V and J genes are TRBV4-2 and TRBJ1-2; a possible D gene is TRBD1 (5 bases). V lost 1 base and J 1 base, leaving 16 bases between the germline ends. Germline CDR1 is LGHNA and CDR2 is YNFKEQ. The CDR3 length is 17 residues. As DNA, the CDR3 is TGTGCCAGCAGCCAAGTCTTTCAGGGTAGACGTAACTATGGCTACACCTTC. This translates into CASSQVFQGRRNYGYTF.

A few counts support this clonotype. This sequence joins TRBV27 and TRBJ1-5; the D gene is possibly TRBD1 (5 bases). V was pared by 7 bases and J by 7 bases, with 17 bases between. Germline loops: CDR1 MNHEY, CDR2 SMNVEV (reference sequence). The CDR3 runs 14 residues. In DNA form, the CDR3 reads TGTGCCAGCAAGCGGGGGATCGGCCAGCAGCCCCAGCATTTT. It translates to CASKRGIGQQPQHF.